This T cell receptor (beta chain) was obtained from a study of blood T cells in healthy people across ages. Whole-study results and caveats: Estimates based on one million T cells were treated as lower bounds.

Concerning this clonotype itself: Its antigen is still unknown.

Unmatched junction bases numbered 10, after V lost 6 bases and J lost 15 bases. This CDR3 spans 13 amino acids. Germline V gene data show CDR1 as MNHEY and CDR2 as SMNVEV (reference sequence). A second roughly 7 to 11 cycle PCR used barcoded and J-beta primers. TCRdb passed the 5' RACE reads through MiXCR, listing each CDR3 protein once. The table has about 580,000 distinct CDR3 sequences, 40% to 55% seen once; the top ten hold roughly 24%. The sequence came from a man older than 75 in good health. Material for sequencing was blood. This sequence joins TRBV27 and TRBJ2-1, with TRBD1 matching over 11 bases. CDR3 nucleotides: TGTGCCAGCAGACGGACAGGGGGCGTAGTGTGGTTCTTC. It translates to CASRRTGGVVWFF.